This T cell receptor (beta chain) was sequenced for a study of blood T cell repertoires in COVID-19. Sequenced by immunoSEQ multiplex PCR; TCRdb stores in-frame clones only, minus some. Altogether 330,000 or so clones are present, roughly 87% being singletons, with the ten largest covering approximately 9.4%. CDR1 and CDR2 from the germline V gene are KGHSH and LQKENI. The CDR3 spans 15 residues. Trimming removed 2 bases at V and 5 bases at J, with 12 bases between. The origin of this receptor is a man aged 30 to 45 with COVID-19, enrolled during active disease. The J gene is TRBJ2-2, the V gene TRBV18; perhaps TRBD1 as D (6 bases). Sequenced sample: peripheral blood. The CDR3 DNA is TGTGCCAGCTCACCAGGCAGGGGAAGGACCGGGGAGCTGTTTTTT. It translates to CASSPGRGRTGELFF.